This T cell receptor beta chain was recovered during a study of T cells in Graves' hyperthyroidism and ophthalmopathy. Amplification of TCR beta CDR3 regions used RNA as the template. HTBI primers were the set used in a first-round RT-PCR of the TCR CDR3. A single record per CDR3 protein comes from TCRdb applying MiXCR to the multiplex PCR reads. The data contain more than 350,000 distinct CDR3 sequences, more than 12% of them singletons. This clonotype occurred a few times. Across 18 months, stable Graves' hyperthyroidism was marked by no progression to ophthalmopathy. Diagnostic decisions used clinical symptoms, serum thyroxine and TRAb, thyroid ultrasound and orbital computed tomography. Germline lookup yields CDR1 LNHDA and CDR2 SQIVND (reference sequence). Trimming cost V 7 bases and J 2 bases, with 15 bases left between them. The CDR3 has 14 residues.

The V and J genes are TRBV19 and TRBJ2-7; D is possibly TRBD1 or TRBD2 (5 bases each). The specimen was blood. The TCR originated in a young woman with Graves' hyperthyroidism. The CDR3 sequence: CASKSGPGTYEQYF. The CDR3, as DNA: TGTGCCAGTAAATCGGGACCAGGAACCTACGAGCAGTACTTC. Full variable domain (rest looked up from reference TRBV19 and TRBJ2-7): DGGITQSPKYLFRKEGQNVTLSCEQNLNHDAMYWYRQDPGQGLRLIYYSQIVNDFQKGDIAEGYSVSREKKESFPLTVTSAQKNPTAFYLCASKSGPGTYEQYFGPGTRLTVT.